Below are 15 T cell receptor beta chains sequenced from a single sample in a study of shared clonotypes between healthy human individuals. Libraries were prepared by immunoSEQ multiplex PCR; TCRdb keeps only in-frame clonotypes and omits some of them. The table lists hundreds of thousands of clones, approximately 96% of them singletons. Only CD45RO-negative cells positively selected for CCR7 counted as naive CD8 cells, so terminally differentiated effector memory CD45RA+ cells were excluded. Sequenced sample: naive CD8+ T cells sorted from blood. The receptors originated from a woman in her twenties or thirties in good health.

The chain has TRBV7-9 and TRBJ2-1; 13 nucleotides align to TRBD2. CDR3 length equals 19 residues. Germline CDR1 reads SEHNR; CDR2 reads FQNEAQ (reference sequence). Trimming took 2 bases from V and 4 from J; bases not matched to a gene: 11. The CDR3 reads CASSLWTSGSTGVYNEQFF. Here the CDR3 DNA reads TGTGCCAGCAGCTTATGGACTAGCGGGAGTACTGGGGTATACAATGAGCAGTTCTTC. The full variable domain, its missing parts supplied by reference TRBV7-9 and TRBJ2-1, is DTGVSQNPRHKITKRGQNVTFRCDPISEHNRLYWYRQTLGQGPEFLTYFQNEAQLEKSRLLSDRFSAERPKGSFSTLEIQRTEQGDSAMYLCASSLWTSGSTGVYNEQFFGPGTRLTVL.

V usage is TRBV5-5 and J usage is TRBJ2-7; D remains ambiguous. CDR1 and CDR2 (germline): SGHKS, YYEKEE (reference sequence). The CDR3 contains 14 residues. Trimming left V 0 bases short and J 0 bases short, with 7 bases between. CDR3 protein: CASSLVPISYEQYF. CDR3 in DNA: TGTGCCAGCAGCTTGGTTCCGATCTCCTACGAGCAGTACTTC.

On this clone: A read error may account for a junction end that differs from germline. In the same sample, other DNA sequences code for this CDR3. The chain has TRBV7-9 and TRBJ2-7; D gene ambiguous. This CDR3 comprises 13 residues. The germline V gene encodes CDR1 SEHNR and CDR2 FQNEAQ (reference sequence). This CDR3 is CASSLGRPYEQYF. DNA for the CDR3: TGCGCCAGCAGCTTAGGCAGGCCCTACGAGCAGTACTTC.

The chain has TRBV15 and TRBJ2-5; D may be TRBD1 or TRBD2 (5 bases each). The CDR3 contains 16 residues. V lost 0 bases and J 5 bases, leaving 16 bases between the germline ends. Looked up from germline, CDR1 is LNHNV and CDR2 is YYDKDF (reference sequence). In DNA, the CDR3 is TGTGCCACCAGCAGAGATTGGGGGACCGGTATGGAGACCCAGTACTTC. It specifies CATSRDWGTGMETQYF.

The J gene is TRBJ2-1, the V gene TRBV4-1, with D possibly being TRBD1 or TRBD2 (6 bases each). The CDR3 extends over 14 amino acids. Trimming took off 4 bases at V and 4 bases at J, with 11 bases between the two ends. The V gene's germline CDR1 is MGHRA and CDR2 YSYEKL. CDR3 DNA: TGCGCCAGCAGCCGAGGGGGGCCTTACAATGAGCAGTTCTTC. Its translation: CASSRGGPYNEQFF.

The chain recombines TRBV4-2 with TRBJ2-1, with D perhaps matching TRBD1 or TRBD2 (5 bases each). The CDR3 is 14 residues long. CDR1 is LGHNA and CDR2 is YNFKEQ in the germline V gene. V lost 0 bases, J lost 14 bases, and 17 bases lay in between. CDR3 loop: CASSQEGLGGVEFF. Written as DNA, the CDR3 is TGTGCCAGCAGCCAAGAGGGGCTAGGAGGTGTGGAGTTCTTC.

The V and J genes are TRBV29-1 and TRBJ2-3; D assignment may be TRBD1 or TRBD2 (5 bases each). V was pared by 3 bases and J by 2 bases, with 18 bases between. The CDR3 length is 16 residues. Germline CDR1 and CDR2: SQVTM and ANQGSEA. The CDR3 nucleotides are TGCAGCGTTGAGCACCAGGGAGATACCGTCACAGATACGCAGTATTTT. Translated, it gives CSVEHQGDTVTDTQYF.

This chain uses TRBV21-1 with TRBJ2-7; the table names TRBD2, a call not compared with the DNA. TRBV21-1 is a recognized pseudogene. CDR3 size: 17 residues. Written as DNA, the CDR3 is TGTGCCAGCAGCAAAGTATTCGCTACTAATTCACTCTACGAGCAGTACTTC. Residues: CASSKVFATNSLYEQYF.

Note on this clone: Additional DNA sequences in this sample encode the identical CDR3. CDR3 residues: CASSLGRTEAFF. CDR3 bases: TGTGCCAGCAGCTTAGGTCGTACTGAAGCTTTCTTT. This chain uses TRBV7-9 with TRBJ1-1; D gene uncertain. The CDR3 covers 12 residues. V was pared by 1 base and J by 5 bases, with 5 bases between. CDR1 and CDR2 from the germline V gene are SEHNR and FQNEAQ (reference sequence).

The chain carries TRBV6-5 and TRBJ1-2; D remains unclear. CDR1 is MNHEY, CDR2 SVGAGI, per germline. Trimming took 2 bases from V and 7 from J, leaving 11 bases between them. This CDR3 spans 13 amino acids. The CDR3 region is CASSYIGFAGYTF. In nucleotides, the CDR3 is TGTGCCAGCAGTTACATAGGGTTCGCTGGCTACACCTTC.

V gene TRBV28 combines with J gene TRBJ1-1; TRBD1 is a possible D gene (6 bases). V lost 3 bases to trimming and J lost 4 bases, with 21 bases between them. Germline CDR1 reads MDHEN; CDR2 reads SYDVKM. The CDR3 is 17 residues long. The CDR3 DNA reads TGTGCCAGCAGTTTGCTTGCCGGGGGGGGCGAAAGCACTGAAGCTTTCTTT. Translated, it gives CASSLLAGGGESTEAFF.

The chain links TRBV30 to TRBJ2-7; D tentatively reads TRBD1 or TRBD2 (5 bases each). With 1 base removed from V and 7 bases from J, the gap between germline ends came to 11 bases. Germline CDR1 reads GTSNPN; CDR2 reads SVGIG (reference sequence). CDR3 length: 12 residues. The CDR3 loop reads CAWSEAGREQYF. Here the CDR3 DNA reads TGTGCCTGGAGTGAGGCAGGGAGAGAGCAGTACTTC.

This chain joins TRBV13 and TRBJ2-7; 7 positions agree with TRBD1. Germline V CDR1 and CDR2: PRHDT, FYEKMQ (reference sequence). CDR3 length: 15 amino acids. Trimming took 0 bases from V and 3 from J; bases not matched to a gene: 5. The CDR3 DNA reads as TGTGCCAGCAGCTTAGGCCCGGGACAGCACTACGAGCAGTACTTC. It specifies CASSLGPGQHYEQYF.

The rearrangement links TRBV5-1 to TRBJ2-1, with 7 positions matching TRBD2. The CDR3 has 13 residues. J gave up 7 bases and V 7 bases, and 8 bases lay outside the gene matches. Germline V gene sequence: CDR1 SGHRS, CDR2 YFSETQ. The CDR3 loop reads CASWEGMGNEQFF. CDR3 DNA: TGCGCCAGCTGGGAGGGAATGGGAAATGAGCAGTTCTTC.

The rearrangement links TRBV7-9 to TRBJ2-7, with TRBD2 matching over 12 bases. The CDR3 has 16 amino acids. J lost 3 bases, V lost 4 bases, and 7 bases had no gene match. Germline V lookup: CDR1 SEHNR, CDR2 FQNEAQ (reference sequence). This CDR3 is CASSWTSGAPIYEQYF. Here the CDR3 DNA reads TGTGCCAGCAGCTGGACTAGCGGGGCCCCTATCTACGAGCAGTACTTC.